These 12 T cell receptor beta chains originate from one sample sequenced in a study of radiation and T cells in renal cell carcinoma. Time point given: baseline pretreatment blood. Treatment specified: 15 Gy SBRT to primary tumor, nephrectomy 4 weeks later. Some clones are missing from TCRdb's copy, which holds only in-frame ones; the method was immunoSEQ multiplex PCR. Of 150,000 or so clones listed, more than 70% are singletons. Sequences were derived from blood, sampled from a patient whose treatment included radiotherapy and nephrectomy. The origin of the receptors is a woman aged 45-65 years with renal cell carcinoma.

This clone was observed a single time. The gene calls are TRBV11-3 and TRBJ2-2; TRBD2 is a possible D gene (6 bases). Trimming cost V 4 bases and J 6 bases, with 12 bases left between them. CDR3 length: 14 amino acids. Germline CDR1 and CDR2: SGHNT and YENEEA. This chain's CDR3 is CASSWEARAGELFF. CDR3 DNA sequence: TGTGCCAGCAGCTGGGAGGCTAGGGCCGGGGAGCTGTTTTTT.

This chain connects TRBV6-1 to TRBJ1-2; D not certain. The length of the CDR3 is 16 residues. Trimming took 2 bases from V and 0 from J, leaving 13 bases between them. CDR1 and CDR2 (germline): MNHNS, SASEGT. The CDR3 sequence is CASSERTGTPNYGYTF. The CDR3, as DNA: TGTGCCAGCAGTGAAAGGACTGGAACCCCTAACTATGGCTACACCTTC.

The chain has TRBV19 and TRBJ2-2; 12 bases are shared with TRBD1. Looked up from germline, CDR1 is LNHDA and CDR2 is SQIVND (reference sequence). Losses at the gene ends were 6 bases for V and 6 bases for J; bases not matched to a gene: 17. This CDR3 region has 19 residues. The CDR3 sequence is CASSMGPPGTGGMAGELFF. As DNA, the CDR3 is TGTGCCAGTAGCATGGGACCACCCGGGACAGGGGGCATGGCCGGGGAGCTGTTTTTT.

The rearrangement uses TRBV18 and TRBJ2-4; TRBD1 is a possible D gene (5 bases). CDR3 length equals 15 residues. The V gene lost 1 base and the J gene lost 0 bases, with 7 bases spanning the gap. Germline CDR1 and CDR2: KGHSH and LQKENI. The CDR3 DNA follows: TGTGCCAGCTCACCACAGGGGTTAGCCAAAAACATTCAGTACTTC. Translation: CASSPQGLAKNIQYF.

This clone was found once. This sequence joins TRBV23-1 and TRBJ2-1; the match to TRBD1 covers 9 bases. TRBV23-1 is treated as an ORF (open reading frame) with a function not yet certain. The V segment lost 1 base and the J segment 9 bases; nucleotides outside the gene matches: 7. This CDR3 region has 15 residues. The CDR3 DNA sequence: TGCGCCAGCAGTCAATTAAGGGGACAGGGTGGTGAGCAGTTCTTC. This codes for CASSQLRGQGGEQFF.

The rearrangement links TRBV11-3 to TRBJ2-1; 7 bases fit TRBD2. Germline CDR1 reads SGHNT; CDR2 reads YENEEA. J was trimmed by 9 bases and V by 0 bases; bases with no gene match: 2. This CDR3 spans 13 amino acids. This CDR3 reads CASSLEGRGEQFF. In DNA, the CDR3 is TGTGCCAGCAGCTTAGAAGGGAGGGGTGAGCAGTTCTTC.

The gene calls are TRBV6-1 and TRBJ2-5; 11 bases align to TRBD2. The CDR3 has 16 amino acids. V shed 4 bases and J 5 bases; nucleotides not matched to a gene: 9. CDR1 is MNHNS and CDR2 is SASEGT in the germline V gene. CDR3 sequence: CASSVISGGATETQYF. The CDR3 DNA reads TGTGCCAGCAGTGTAATTAGCGGGGGGGCCACGGAGACCCAGTACTTC.

This clone was seen a few times. The V and J genes are TRBV6-5 and TRBJ1-2; 8 bases map to TRBD1. The V gene end was trimmed by 5 bases and the J gene end by 7 bases; junction bases not matched to a gene: 9. The CDR3 covers 14 residues. Germline CDR1 MNHEY, CDR2 SVGAGI. As DNA, the CDR3 is TGTGCCAGCAGTCAACAGGGGGACGGTGTTGGCTACACCTTC. It translates to CASSQQGDGVGYTF.

CDR3 protein: CASGNPTGRRTQYF. The DNA of the CDR3 is TGTGCTAGTGGTAACCCGACAGGTCGCAGGACCCAGTACTTC. V is TRBV12-5 and J is TRBJ2-5; tentative D call: TRBD1 (6 bases). V dropped 5 bases and J dropped 7 bases, with 17 bases sitting between them. Germline V gene data show CDR1 as LGHNT and CDR2 as FRNRAP. The CDR3 runs to 14 residues.

The chain employs TRBV5-1 and TRBJ2-6; D uncertain. Germline-derived CDR1 and CDR2 are SGHRS and YFSETQ. With 0 bases removed from V and 0 bases from J, the gap between germline ends came to 10 bases. This CDR3 contains 17 residues. DNA for the CDR3: TGCGCCAGCAGCTTGGTCGGTACAGCCTCTGGGGCCAACGTCCTGACTTTC. Translation gives CASSLVGTASGANVLTF. The whole variable domain, filled in from reference TRBV5-1 and TRBJ2-6, reads KAGVTQTPRYLIKTRGQQVTLSCSPISGHRSVSWYQQTPGQGLQFLFEYFSETQRNKGNFPGRFSGRQFSNSRSEMNVSTLELGDSALYLCASSLVGTASGANVLTFGAGSRLTVL.

The chain combines TRBV7-2 with TRBJ2-7; tentatively, D is TRBD1 (5 bases). Germline V CDR1 and CDR2: SGHTA, FQGNSA. V was cut by 8 bases and J by 1 base, with 12 bases left in between. The CDR3 spans 13 residues. As DNA, the CDR3 is TGTGCCAGCGCTCAGGGCCCATCCTACGAGCAGTACTTC. Amino acid sequence: CASAQGPSYEQYF.

The V and J genes are TRBV7-9 and TRBJ2-7; D is possibly TRBD1 (6 bases). This CDR3 contains 15 residues. V was trimmed by 5 bases and J by 3 bases, leaving 17 bases between them. Germline V lookup: CDR1 SEHNR, CDR2 FQNEAQ (reference sequence). The CDR3 loop is CASSPDRSWGYEQYF. Written as DNA, the CDR3 is TGTGCCAGCAGCCCAGACAGGTCCTGGGGCTACGAGCAGTACTTC.